A selection of T cell receptor beta chains follows, all from one sample in a study of beta chain features in type 1 diabetes. Clones were sequenced by immunoSEQ multiplex PCR, and TCRdb holds only the in-frame ones, with some missing. The sample carries just over 450,000 clones, roughly 31% recorded once. Material: naive CD4+ T cells from blood. These receptors came from a man between 18 and 29 years old in good health. The CDR3 runs from the conserved cysteine through the conserved F or W. D genes are given only for firm matches. A clone size is listed for some rows: how often the clone was seen (once, few, many), or a class if it is expanded.

clone_size j_call v_call d_call cdr3_aa cdr3_nt
. TRBJ2-5 TRBV27 TRBD2 CASSSDWREYETQYF TGTGCCAGCAGTTCCGACTGGCGGGAGTACGAGACCCAGTACTTC
few TRBJ2-1 TRBV10-3 TRBD2 CAISESLRAGGLHNEQFF TGTGCCATCAGTGAGTCATTGAGAGCGGGAGGGCTCCACAATGAGCAGTTCTTC
few TRBJ2-5 TRBV5-1 TRBD2 CASSFYLAGGKETQYF TGCGCCAGCAGCTTTTACCTAGCGGGAGGGAAAGAGACCCAGTACTTC
. TRBJ1-1 TRBV5-1 . CASSLEGRHTEAFF TGCGCCAGCAGCTTGGAGGGGCGGCACACTGAAGCTTTCTTT
few TRBJ1-1 TRBV29-1 . CSVEEGGRVGAAFF TGCAGCGTTGAAGAAGGAGGCAGGGTCGGGGCAGCTTTCTTT
once TRBJ2-3 TRBV2 . CASSELESTDTQYF TGTGCCAGCAGCGAACTAGAGAGCACAGATACGCAGTATTTT
few TRBJ2-4 TRBV7-9 . CASSLDLEFKNIQYF TGTGCCAGCAGCTTAGATCTAGAGTTCAAAAACATTCAGTACTTC
once TRBJ2-3 TRBV2 . CASSETAGELEPSTDTQYF TGTGCCAGCAGTGAAACTGCTGGGGAACTAGAGCCTAGCACAGATACGCAGTATTTT
. TRBJ1-1 TRBV9 . CASSVAPGMNTEAFF TGTGCCAGCAGCGTAGCTCCGGGGATGAACACTGAAGCTTTCTTT
few TRBJ2-3 TRBV7-9 . CASSLTLAPDTQYF TGTGCCAGCAGCTTGACTCTTGCCCCAGATACGCAGTATTTT
many TRBJ1-1 TRBV10-3 . CAISEQENTEAFF TGTGCCATCAGTGAACAGGAGAACACTGAAGCTTTCTTT
few TRBJ2-1 TRBV18 . CASSPRRTRWVQFF TGTGCCAGCTCACCCCGCCGGACTCGTTGGGTGCAGTTCTTC
few TRBJ1-4 TRBV7-7 TRBD1 CASSAGTGATNEKLFF TGTGCCAGCAGCGCCGGTACAGGGGCAACTAATGAAAAACTGTTTTTT
. TRBJ2-3 TRBV10-3 . CAISGGQPTDTQYF TGTGCCATCAGTGGAGGGCAGCCCACAGATACGCAGTATTTT
. TRBJ2-3 TRBV30 . CAWSAGPTDTQYF TGTGCCTGGAGCGCGGGCCCCACAGATACGCAGTATTTT
. TRBJ2-5 TRBV15 . CATSRDSGPKETQYF TGTGCCACCAGCAGAGATAGCGGACCGAAAGAGACCCAGTACTTC
. TRBJ1-2 TRBV18 TRBD1 CASSPGQGRGYTF TGTGCCAGCTCACCGGGACAGGGACGTGGCTACACCTTC
once TRBJ1-5 TRBV4-3 . CASSQERGNQPQHF TGCGCCAGCAGCCAAGAGCGGGGGAATCAGCCCCAGCATTTT
few TRBJ2-7 TRBV27 . CASSSYQRSYEQYF TGTGCCAGCAGTTCATATCAGCGGAGCTACGAGCAGTACTTC
. TRBJ2-2 TRBV30 TRBD2 CASERGTSGSRGGELFF TGTGCCTCGGAACGCGGGACTAGCGGGAGCAGGGGCGGGGAGCTGTTTTTT
few TRBJ2-5 TRBV30 TRBD1 CAWRDRGYETQYF TGTGCCTGGAGAGACAGGGGATATGAGACCCAGTACTTC
. TRBJ2-1 TRBV5-6 . CASSLSDEQFF TGTGCCAGCAGCTTGAGCGATGAGCAGTTCTTC
few TRBJ1-4 TRBV9 TRBD1 CASSESRDRNEKLFF TGTGCCAGCAGCGAGAGCCGGGACAGAAATGAAAAACTGTTTTTT
. TRBJ2-7 TRBV2 . CASSDQGHEQYF TGTGCCAGCAGTGATCAGGGCCACGAGCAGTACTTC
. TRBJ2-1 TRBV7-2 . CASAHSLSYNEQFF TGTGCCAGCGCACACTCCCTCTCCTACAATGAGCAGTTCTTC
. TRBJ2-1 TRBV19 TRBD2 CASRAEREASNEQFF TGTGCCAGTAGGGCCGAGCGGGAGGCCAGCAATGAGCAGTTCTTC
. TRBJ2-7 TRBV4-3 TRBD1 CASSYSQGGPYEQYF TGCGCCAGCAGCTACTCACAGGGGGGCCCCTACGAGCAGTACTTC